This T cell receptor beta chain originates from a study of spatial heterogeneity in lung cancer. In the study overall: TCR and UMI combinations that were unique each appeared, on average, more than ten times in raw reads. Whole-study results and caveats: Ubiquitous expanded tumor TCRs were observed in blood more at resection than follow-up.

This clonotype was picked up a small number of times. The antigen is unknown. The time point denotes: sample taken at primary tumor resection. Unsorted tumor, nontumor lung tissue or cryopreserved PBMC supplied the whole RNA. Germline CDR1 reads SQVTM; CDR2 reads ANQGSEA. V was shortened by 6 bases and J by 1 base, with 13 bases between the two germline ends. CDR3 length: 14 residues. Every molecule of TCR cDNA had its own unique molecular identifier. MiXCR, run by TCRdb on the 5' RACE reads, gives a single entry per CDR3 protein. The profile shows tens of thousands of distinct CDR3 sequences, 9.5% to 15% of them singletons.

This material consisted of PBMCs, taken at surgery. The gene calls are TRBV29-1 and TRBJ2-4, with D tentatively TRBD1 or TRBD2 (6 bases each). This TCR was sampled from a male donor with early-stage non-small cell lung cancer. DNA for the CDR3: TGCAGCGTCAAGGGGGGTGCGGCCAAAAACATTCAGTACTTC. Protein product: CSVKGGAAKNIQYF.